A single sample gave rise to the 4 T cell receptor beta chains below, sequenced in a study of cytomegalovirus exposure and HLA in healthy donors (dated by TCRdb to 2016 to 2017). Library preparation used the immunoSEQ multiplex PCR assay. For the multiplex PCR, a mixture combining 60 forward primers for TCR Vbeta segments and 13 reverse primers for TCR Jbeta segments was used. Held by TCRdb, this immuneACCESS table contains in-frame sequences only and omits some clones. Under half of the omission traces to an unresolved V gene where checked; the cause of the rest is unknown. The sample table contains 95,000 to 150,000 clones; only one count was recorded for about 75% of them. 30% of the sample is taken by the ten largest. Sequenced input: PBMCs. These receptors all stem from a man aged 60 to 75 in good health and CMV-seropositive.

The chain employs TRBV6-1 and TRBJ2-3; D not resolved. V shed 1 base and J shed 7 bases, with 6 bases lying between them. The germline V gene encodes CDR1 MNHNS and CDR2 SASEGT. The CDR3 spans 12 residues. CDR3 sequence: CASSEGVNTQYF. CDR3 bases: TGTGCCAGCAGTGAAGGTGTAAATACGCAGTATTTT.

This clone was counted once. The J gene is TRBJ2-7, the V gene TRBV18; D unclear. The germline V and J ends were trimmed by 0 bases and 2 bases, with 8 bases remaining between them. The CDR3 consists of 14 residues. Germline V CDR1 and CDR2: KGHSH, LQKENI. CDR3 DNA: TGTGCCAGCTCACCACCAGGAGTTACCTACGAGCAGTACTTC. This codes for CASSPPGVTYEQYF.

The chain is built from TRBV19 and TRBJ2-7, with 7 bases that match TRBD1. After removal of 5 bases from V and 0 bases from J, the junction contained 10 bases not matched to a gene. From germline, CDR1 is LNHDA and CDR2 SQIVND (reference sequence). The CDR3 contains 16 residues. CDR3 in DNA: TGTGCCAGTAGTCACCCGGGACAGAGAGCCTCCTACGAGCAGTACTTC. It encodes CASSHPGQRASYEQYF.

The rearrangement uses TRBV5-1 and TRBJ2-5; a possible D gene is TRBD2 (5 bases). Germline V lookup: CDR1 SGHRS, CDR2 YFSETQ. V gave up 9 bases and J gave up 0 bases, with 15 bases separating them. This CDR3 contains 14 residues. CDR3 nucleotides: TGCGCCACTAGCAGAGGCGGAAACCAAGAGACCCAGTACTTC. Protein sequence: CATSRGGNQETQYF.